This T cell receptor (beta chain) was sequenced during a study of cytomegalovirus exposure and HLA in healthy donors. This CDR3 is 15 amino acids long. Germline CDR1 SNHLY, CDR2 FYNNEI. V was pared by 10 bases and J by 9 bases, with 12 bases of the junction left unmatched. Primers: 60 Vbeta forward and 13 Jbeta reverse. Repertoires were generated with immunoSEQ multiplex PCR, while TCRdb's copy carries only in-frame clones and drops some. This table lists over 100,000 clones. The genes are TRBV2 and TRBJ2-1; 13 nucleotides match TRBD2. The TCR sequence derives from a woman aged 40 to 50 in good health and CMV-seropositive. The sample consisted of PBMCs. DNA of the CDR3: TGTGCCACCCACCCCGGGACTAGCGGGAAAGGTGAGCAGTTCTTC. Translation: CATHPGTSGKGEQFF.